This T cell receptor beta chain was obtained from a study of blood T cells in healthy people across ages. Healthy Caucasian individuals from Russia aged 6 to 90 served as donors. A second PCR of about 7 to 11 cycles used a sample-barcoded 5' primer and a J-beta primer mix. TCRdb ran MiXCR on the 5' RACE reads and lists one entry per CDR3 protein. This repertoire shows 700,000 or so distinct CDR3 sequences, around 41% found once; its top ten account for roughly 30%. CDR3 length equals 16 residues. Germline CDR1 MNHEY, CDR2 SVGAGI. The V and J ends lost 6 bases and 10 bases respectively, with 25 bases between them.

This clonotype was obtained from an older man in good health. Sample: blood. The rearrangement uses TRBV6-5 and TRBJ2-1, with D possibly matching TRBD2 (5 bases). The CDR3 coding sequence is TGTGCCAGCAGACGCTTCGAGCAGGCGACTAACTACGAGCAGTTCTTC. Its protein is CASRRFEQATNYEQFF.